The 23 T cell receptor beta chains below come from one sample, sequenced in a study of cytomegalovirus exposure and HLA in healthy donors. The PCR made use of 60 Vbeta and 13 Jbeta primers. Repertoires were generated with immunoSEQ multiplex PCR, while TCRdb's copy carries only in-frame clones and drops some. There are more than 85,000 clones in the sample; approximately 83% occur only once, and around 1.9% lies in the top ten. The sample taken for sequencing was PBMCs. The receptors shown here come from a man aged 40-49 years in good health and CMV-seronegative.

J is TRBJ1-1 and V is TRBV9, with D possibly being TRBD1 (5 bases). CDR1 is SGDLS and CDR2 is YYNGEE in the germline V gene. The CDR3 length is 14 residues. V gave up 4 bases and J gave up 0 bases, with 10 bases separating them. Here the CDR3 DNA reads TGTGCCAGCAGCTATACAGGCATGAACACTGAAGCTTTCTTT. Its protein is CASSYTGMNTEAFF.

The chain combines TRBV5-1 with TRBJ2-2; 7 bases are shared with TRBD1. In germline, CDR1 is SGHRS, CDR2 YFSETQ. V dropped 4 bases and J dropped 2; count of bases not matched to a gene: 8. CDR3 length: 16 residues. CDR3 sequence: CASSRTGQINTGELFF. Written as DNA, the CDR3 is TGCGCCAGCAGCCGAACGGGACAGATAAACACCGGGGAGCTGTTTTTT.

The genes are TRBV5-4 and TRBJ2-7, with 7 bases matching TRBD1. Germline loops: CDR1 SGHNT, CDR2 YYREEE (reference sequence). The CDR3 has 13 residues. Trimming cost V 4 bases and J 5 bases; bases outside gene matches: 6. CDR3 sequence (DNA): TGTGCCAGCAGCCATGACAGGGTTCACGAGCAGTACTTC. Protein product: CASSHDRVHEQYF.

The chain has TRBV25-1 and TRBJ2-3; 9 nucleotides line up with TRBD1. Germline V lookup: CDR1 MGHDK, CDR2 SYGVNS. CDR3 length: 15 residues. V lost 3 bases to trimming and J lost 2 bases; unmatched junction nucleotides: 3. The CDR3 nucleotides read TGTGCCAGCAGTGACGGACAGGGGTACACAGATACGCAGTATTTT. Protein: CASSDGQGYTDTQYF.

The chain recombines TRBV19 with TRBJ1-4; no definite D call. V was trimmed by 6 bases and J by 4 bases, leaving 6 bases between them. Germline V gene data show CDR1 as LNHDA and CDR2 as SQIVND (reference sequence). The CDR3 length is 12 residues. The CDR3: CASRALNEKLFF. The CDR3 DNA reads as TGTGCCAGTAGGGCCCTTAATGAAAAACTGTTTTTT.

The DNA of the CDR3 is TGCGCCAGCAGCTTGGAAGGACAGGGTTGGACTGAAGCTTTCTTT. Translation gives CASSLEGQGWTEAFF. This chain connects TRBV5-1 to TRBJ1-1; TRBD1 matches at 8 bases. With V trimmed by 0 bases and J by 5 bases, 6 bases remained unmatched. Germline V CDR1 and CDR2: SGHRS, YFSETQ. The CDR3 runs to 15 residues.

Here the CDR3 reads CASSPGHFVNTEAFF. CDR3 DNA sequence: TGTGCCAGCTCACCAGGGCATTTTGTAAACACTGAAGCTTTCTTT. The chain is built from TRBV18 and TRBJ1-1; D not resolved. The CDR3 length is 15 residues. Germline loops: CDR1 KGHSH, CDR2 LQKENI. With 2 bases removed from V and 2 bases from J, the gap between germline ends came to 12 bases.

The rearrangement links TRBV28 to TRBJ2-7; weak D call: TRBD2 (6 bases). V lost 6 bases to trimming and J lost 7 bases, with 13 bases between them. The germline V gene has CDR1 MDHEN and CDR2 SYDVKM. This CDR3 comprises 12 residues. In DNA form, the CDR3 reads TGTGCCAGCAGGGAGGGGATGAAGGAGCAGTACTTC. Its protein is CASREGMKEQYF.

The chain combines TRBV7-3 with TRBJ1-2; TRBD1 aligns across 8 bases. Germline-derived CDR1 and CDR2 are SGHTA and FQGTGA. The ends lost 2 bases at V and 4 bases at J; junction bases unmatched: 9. The CDR3 is 16 residues long. In DNA form, the CDR3 reads TGTGCCAGCAGCTTAGGGGGGGGGACAGGAGCCTATGGCTACACCTTC. The encoded protein is CASSLGGGTGAYGYTF.

The chain couples TRBV29-1 to TRBJ2-7; 9 nucleotides align to TRBD1. The germline gives CDR1 SQVTM, CDR2 ANQGSEA. The CDR3 runs 14 residues. Trimming cost V 7 bases and J 9 bases; bases outside gene matches: 16. The CDR3 sequence is CSASPGQGLFGQYF. The CDR3, as DNA: TGCAGCGCCAGCCCGGGACAGGGTCTCTTTGGGCAGTACTTC.

The genes are TRBV6-1 and TRBJ1-1; D might be TRBD1 (6 bases). The CDR3 consists of 15 residues. The V and J ends lost 2 bases and 2 bases respectively, with 12 bases between them. Germline loops: CDR1 MNHNS, CDR2 SASEGT. The CDR3 loop reads CASSETGQLNTEAFF. The CDR3 DNA follows: TGTGCCAGCAGTGAAACAGGGCAGTTAAACACTGAAGCTTTCTTT.

V and J are TRBV6-5 and TRBJ1-2; the D is unclear. The CDR3 runs 16 residues. Germline-derived CDR1 and CDR2 are MNHEY and SVGAGI. V shed 0 bases and J shed 0 bases, with 11 bases lying between them. The CDR3 protein is CASSYSRGLTNYGYTF. In DNA, the CDR3 is TGTGCCAGCAGTTACTCCCGAGGACTCACTAACTATGGCTACACCTTC.

The rearrangement joins TRBV5-1 to TRBJ2-2, with D maybe TRBD1 (5 bases). The CDR3 is 15 residues long. Trimming shortened V by 0 bases and J by 4 bases, and 10 bases separated the two germline ends. Germline values: CDR1 SGHRS, CDR2 YFSETQ. CDR3 nucleotides: TGCGCCAGCAGCTTGGAAGGACAAAGCACCGGGGAGCTGTTTTTT. Translated, it gives CASSLEGQSTGELFF.

V gene TRBV5-6 combines with J gene TRBJ2-1; 12 nucleotides line up with TRBD2. Germline V gene sequence: CDR1 SGHDT, CDR2 YYEEEE. The CDR3 extends over 18 amino acids. The V gene end was trimmed by 0 bases and the J gene end by 5 bases; junction bases not matched to a gene: 9. The CDR3 loop is CASSLALAGGPVHNEQFF. The CDR3 DNA reads TGTGCCAGCAGCTTGGCTCTAGCGGGGGGGCCAGTCCACAATGAGCAGTTCTTC.

V gene TRBV5-1 combines with J gene TRBJ1-2, with TRBD1 identical over 7 bases. CDR1 is SGHRS and CDR2 is YFSETQ in the germline V gene. J lost 2 bases, V lost 2 bases, and 6 bases had no gene match. This CDR3 is built from 15 residues. This CDR3 reads CASSFSLGQNYGYTF. The CDR3, as DNA: TGCGCCAGCAGCTTCTCATTGGGACAGAACTATGGCTACACCTTC.

The J gene is TRBJ1-1, the V gene TRBV6-5; the match to TRBD1 covers 8 bases. The CDR3 is made up of 16 amino acids. The junction had 13 bases not matched to a gene; V was cut back by 2 bases and J by 8 bases. Germline-derived CDR1 and CDR2 are MNHEY and SVGAGI. The CDR3 coding sequence is TGTGCCAGCAGTTACCGTACTACAACAGGACAGGGAGAAGCTTTCTTT. Translating it yields CASSYRTTTGQGEAFF.

The rearrangement joins TRBV7-6 to TRBJ2-3; 7 bases match TRBD2. Germline V gene sequence: CDR1 SGHVS, CDR2 FNYEAQ. Unmatched junction bases numbered 1, after V lost 1 base and J lost 0 bases. This CDR3 spans 15 amino acids. CDR3 DNA sequence: TGTGCCAGCAGCTTAGTCGGGGGGAGCACAGATACGCAGTATTTT. The encoded protein is CASSLVGGSTDTQYF. The whole variable domain, filled in from reference TRBV7-6 and TRBJ2-3, reads GAGVSQSPRYKVTKRGQDVALRCDPISGHVSLYWYRQALGQGPEFLTYFNYEAQQDKSGLPNDRFSAERPEGSISTLTIQRTEQRDSAMYRCASSLVGGSTDTQYFGPGTRLTVL.

This chain connects TRBV7-2 to TRBJ1-3; D uncertain. CDR3 length: 16 amino acids. V lost 3 bases, J lost 4 bases, and 16 bases lay in between. Germline CDR1 reads SGHTA; CDR2 reads FQGNSA. CDR3 sequence reads: CASSFLPGGGGNTIYF. The CDR3 nucleotides read TGTGCCAGCAGCTTCCTCCCCGGCGGAGGAGGAAACACCATATATTTT. The full variable domain, in which reference TRBV7-2 and TRBJ1-3 provide the parts outside the CDR3, is GAGVSQSPSNKVTEKGKDVELRCDPISGHTALYWYRQSLGQGLEFLIYFQGNSAPDKSGLPSDRFSAERTGGSVSTLTIQRTQQEDSAVYLCASSFLPGGGGNTIYFGEGSWLTVV.

V is TRBV9 and J is TRBJ2-7; 7 nucleotides match TRBD1. The germline V gene encodes CDR1 SGDLS and CDR2 YYNGEE. This CDR3 spans 15 amino acids. J lost 6 bases, V lost 4 bases, and 13 bases had no gene match. The chain's CDR3 is CASSPRDSADREQYF. The CDR3 nucleotides read TGTGCCAGCAGCCCCCGGGACAGCGCGGATCGCGAGCAGTACTTC.

The chain joins TRBV30 to TRBJ1-2, with no clear D. Deletions cut 1 base from V and 9 bases from J, with 6 bases between. The CDR3 contains 10 residues. Germline CDR1 is GTSNPN and CDR2 is SVGIG (reference sequence). For the CDR3, the DNA is TGTGCCTGGAGTGGGCCCCGCTACACCTTC. It codes for CAWSGPRYTF.

The chain joins TRBV5-6 to TRBJ2-5, with 9 positions matching TRBD2. CDR1 is SGHDT, CDR2 YYEEEE, per germline. There are 17 residues in the CDR3. V gave up 4 bases and J gave up 5 bases; unmatched junction bases: 15. The CDR3 here is CASSEAGTSNVPETQYF. In DNA, the CDR3 is TGTGCCAGCAGCGAAGCCGGGACTAGCAACGTCCCGGAGACCCAGTACTTC. Full variable domain (missing parts from reference TRBV5-6 and TRBJ2-5): DAGVTQSPTHLIKTRGQQVTLRCSPKSGHDTVSWYQQALGQGPQFIFQYYEEEERQRGNFPDRFSGHQFPNYSSELNVNALLLGDSALYLCASSEAGTSNVPETQYFGPGTRLLVL.

This clone was picked up a small number of times. V gene TRBV28 combines with J gene TRBJ1-4, with 7 nucleotides matching TRBD1. V dropped 5 bases and J dropped 0; count of bases not matched to a gene: 15. In germline, CDR1 is MDHEN, CDR2 SYDVKM. This CDR3 has 19 amino acids. The CDR3 region has the DNA TGTGCCAGCAGTCTGGACAGGTGGGGGGCCTTTGCAACTAATGAAAAACTGTTTTTT. Protein sequence: CASSLDRWGAFATNEKLFF.

This clone was seen a handful of times. The chain links TRBV6-5 to TRBJ1-4; TRBD1 might be the D (5 bases). The CDR3 is 14 amino acids. Trimming pared 6 bases from V and 7 bases from J, leaving 15 bases between. Germline assignment: CDR1 MNHEY and CDR2 SVGAGI. CDR3 residues: CASSPSGEREKLFF. The CDR3 DNA sequence: TGTGCCAGCAGCCCATCGGGGGAACGTGAAAAACTGTTTTTT.